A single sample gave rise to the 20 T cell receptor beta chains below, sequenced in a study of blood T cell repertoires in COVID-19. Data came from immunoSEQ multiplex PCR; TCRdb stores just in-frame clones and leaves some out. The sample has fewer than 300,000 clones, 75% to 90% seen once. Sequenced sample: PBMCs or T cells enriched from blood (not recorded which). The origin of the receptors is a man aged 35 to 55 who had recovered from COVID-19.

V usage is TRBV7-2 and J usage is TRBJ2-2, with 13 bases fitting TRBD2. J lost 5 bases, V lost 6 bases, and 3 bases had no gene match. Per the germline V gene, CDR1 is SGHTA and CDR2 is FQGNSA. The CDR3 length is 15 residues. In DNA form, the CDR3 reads TGTGCCAGCAGAAGGACTAGCGGGGGAACCGGGGAGCTGTTTTTT. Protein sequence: CASRRTSGGTGELFF.

The CDR3 reads CASSPGLAGTYEQYF. The CDR3 nucleotides are TGTGCCAGCAGCCCGGGACTAGCGGGAACCTACGAGCAGTACTTC. The rearrangement links TRBV9 to TRBJ2-7, with TRBD2 identical over 13 bases. CDR1 and CDR2 from the germline V gene are SGDLS and YYNGEE. This CDR3 spans 15 amino acids. The ends lost 4 bases at V and 2 bases at J; junction bases unmatched: 3.

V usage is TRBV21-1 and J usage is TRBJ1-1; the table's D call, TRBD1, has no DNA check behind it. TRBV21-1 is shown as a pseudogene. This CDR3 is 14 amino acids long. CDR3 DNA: TGTGCCAGCAACACTCGGGACAGGAACACTGAAGCTTTCTTT. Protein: CASNTRDRNTEAFF.

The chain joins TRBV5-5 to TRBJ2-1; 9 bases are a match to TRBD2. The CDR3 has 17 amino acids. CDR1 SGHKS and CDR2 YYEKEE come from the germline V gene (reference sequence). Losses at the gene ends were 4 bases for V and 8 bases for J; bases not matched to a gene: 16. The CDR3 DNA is TGTGCCAGCAGCGATCGAACCGGGACTAGCTTCTCCCATGAGCAGTTCTTC. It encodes CASSDRTGTSFSHEQFF.

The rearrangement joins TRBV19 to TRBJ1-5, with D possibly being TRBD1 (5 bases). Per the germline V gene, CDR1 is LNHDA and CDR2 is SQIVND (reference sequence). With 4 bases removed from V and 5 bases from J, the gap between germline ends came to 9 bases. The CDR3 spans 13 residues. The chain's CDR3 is CASSRTLYQPQHF. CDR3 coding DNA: TGTGCCAGTAGTAGGACACTTTATCAGCCCCAGCATTTT.

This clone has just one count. The CDR3 sequence: CASREGRVTYNEQFF. CDR3 bases: TGTGCCAGCAGGGAGGGCAGGGTAACCTACAATGAGCAGTTCTTC. The V and J genes are TRBV6-5 and TRBJ2-1, with D possibly matching TRBD2 (6 bases). The germline CDR1 and CDR2 sequences are MNHEY and SVGAGI. The CDR3 is 15 amino acids. Trimming removed 6 bases at V and 2 bases at J, with 14 bases between.

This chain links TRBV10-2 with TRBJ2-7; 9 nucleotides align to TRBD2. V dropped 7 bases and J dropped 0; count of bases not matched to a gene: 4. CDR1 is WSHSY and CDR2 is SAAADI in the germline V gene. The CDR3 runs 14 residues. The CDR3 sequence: CASIAGATSYEQYF. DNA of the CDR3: TGCGCCAGCATAGCGGGAGCCACCTCCTACGAGCAGTACTTC.

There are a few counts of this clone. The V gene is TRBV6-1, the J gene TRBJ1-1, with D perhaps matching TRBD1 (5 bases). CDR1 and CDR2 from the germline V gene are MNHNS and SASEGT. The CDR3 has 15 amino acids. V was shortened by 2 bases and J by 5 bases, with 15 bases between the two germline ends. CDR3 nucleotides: TGTGCCAGCAGTGAATTGGGGTCCGGGGGGACTGAAGCTTTCTTT. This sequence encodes CASSELGSGGTEAFF.

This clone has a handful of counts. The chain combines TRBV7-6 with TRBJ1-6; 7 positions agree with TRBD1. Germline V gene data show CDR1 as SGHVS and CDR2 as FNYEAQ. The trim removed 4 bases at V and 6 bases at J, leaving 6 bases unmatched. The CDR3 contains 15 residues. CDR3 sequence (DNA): TGTGCCAGCAGCTCACAGACAGGGATTAATTCACCCCTCCACTTT. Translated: CASSSQTGINSPLHF.

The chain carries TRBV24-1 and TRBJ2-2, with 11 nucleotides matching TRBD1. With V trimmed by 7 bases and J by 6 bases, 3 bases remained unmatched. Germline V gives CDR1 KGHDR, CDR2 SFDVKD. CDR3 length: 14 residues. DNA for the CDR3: TGTGCCACCAGAGGACAGGGGGCTTCCGGGGAGCTGTTTTTT. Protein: CATRGQGASGELFF.

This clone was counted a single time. The CDR3 sequence is CASSQSGSGNTIYF. The CDR3 DNA follows: TGTGCCAGCAGCCAATCGGGCTCTGGAAACACCATATATTTT. V is TRBV14 and J is TRBJ1-3; D is unresolved. Germline V gene lookup returns CDR1 SGHDN and CDR2 FVKESK. The CDR3 runs to 14 residues. V lost 2 bases, J lost 0 bases, and 5 bases lay in between.

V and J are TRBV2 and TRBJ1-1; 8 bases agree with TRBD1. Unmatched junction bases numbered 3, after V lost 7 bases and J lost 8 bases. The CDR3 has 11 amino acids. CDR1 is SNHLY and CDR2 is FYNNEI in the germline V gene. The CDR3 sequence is CASNRQGEAFF. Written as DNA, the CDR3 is TGTGCCAGCAATAGACAGGGGGAAGCTTTCTTT.

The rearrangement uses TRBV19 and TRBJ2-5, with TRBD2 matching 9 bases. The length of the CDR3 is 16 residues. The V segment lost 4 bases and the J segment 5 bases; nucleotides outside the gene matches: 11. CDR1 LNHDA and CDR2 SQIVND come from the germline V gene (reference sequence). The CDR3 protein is CASSRASGASVETQYF. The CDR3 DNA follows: TGTGCCAGTAGTAGGGCTAGCGGGGCCTCGGTGGAGACCCAGTACTTC. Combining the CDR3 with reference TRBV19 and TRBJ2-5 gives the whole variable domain DGGITQSPKYLFRKEGQNVTLSCEQNLNHDAMYWYRQDPGQGLRLIYYSQIVNDFQKGDIAEGYSVSREKKESFPLTVTSAQKNPTAFYLCASSRASGASVETQYFGPGTRLLVL.

The CDR3 DNA reads as TGCGCCAGCAGCCGCCCCGGGACAGGGGGCACAGATACGCAGTATTTT. Translated, it gives CASSRPGTGGTDTQYF. The rearrangement uses TRBV4-3 and TRBJ2-3; 10 nucleotides agree with TRBD1. The V segment lost 4 bases and the J segment 1 base; nucleotides outside the gene matches: 5. Germline V gene lookup returns CDR1 LGHNA and CDR2 YSLEER. This CDR3 contains 16 residues.

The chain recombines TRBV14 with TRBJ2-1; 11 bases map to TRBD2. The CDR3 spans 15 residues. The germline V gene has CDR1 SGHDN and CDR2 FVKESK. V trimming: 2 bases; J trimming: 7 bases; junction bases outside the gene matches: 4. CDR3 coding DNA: TGTGCCAGCAGCCAAAGACTAGCGGGATCGAATGAGCAGTTCTTC. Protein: CASSQRLAGSNEQFF.

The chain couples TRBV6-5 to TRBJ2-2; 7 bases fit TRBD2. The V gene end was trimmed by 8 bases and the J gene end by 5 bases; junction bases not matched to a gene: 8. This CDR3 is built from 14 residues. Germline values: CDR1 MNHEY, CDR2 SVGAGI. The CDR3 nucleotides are TGTGCCAGCCCGGGGGGTACACGGACCGGGGAGCTGTTTTTT. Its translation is CASPGGTRTGELFF.

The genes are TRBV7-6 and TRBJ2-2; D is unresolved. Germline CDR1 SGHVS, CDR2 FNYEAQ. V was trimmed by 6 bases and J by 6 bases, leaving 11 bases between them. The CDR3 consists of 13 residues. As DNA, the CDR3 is TGTGCCAGCAGTTACAGCAGAGCCGGGGAGCTGTTTTTT. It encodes CASSYSRAGELFF.

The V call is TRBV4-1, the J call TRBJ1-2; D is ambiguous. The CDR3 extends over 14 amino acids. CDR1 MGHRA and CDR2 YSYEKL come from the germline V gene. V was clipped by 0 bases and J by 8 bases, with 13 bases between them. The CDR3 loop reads CASSQDTSLRGYTF. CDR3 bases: TGCGCCAGCAGCCAAGATACGAGCTTGCGGGGCTACACCTTC.

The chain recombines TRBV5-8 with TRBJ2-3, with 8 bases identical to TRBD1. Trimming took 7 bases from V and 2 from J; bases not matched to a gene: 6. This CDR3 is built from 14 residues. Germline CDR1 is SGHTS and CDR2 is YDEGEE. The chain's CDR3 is CASGQGASTDTQYF. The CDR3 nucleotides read TGTGCCAGCGGGCAGGGGGCGTCCACAGATACGCAGTATTTT.

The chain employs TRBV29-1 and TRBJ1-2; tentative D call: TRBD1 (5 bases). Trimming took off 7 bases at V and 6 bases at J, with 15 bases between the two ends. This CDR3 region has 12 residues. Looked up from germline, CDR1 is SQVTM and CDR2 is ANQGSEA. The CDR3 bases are TGCAGCGGCCTGACAGAGGCGGATGGCTACACCTTC. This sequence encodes CSGLTEADGYTF.